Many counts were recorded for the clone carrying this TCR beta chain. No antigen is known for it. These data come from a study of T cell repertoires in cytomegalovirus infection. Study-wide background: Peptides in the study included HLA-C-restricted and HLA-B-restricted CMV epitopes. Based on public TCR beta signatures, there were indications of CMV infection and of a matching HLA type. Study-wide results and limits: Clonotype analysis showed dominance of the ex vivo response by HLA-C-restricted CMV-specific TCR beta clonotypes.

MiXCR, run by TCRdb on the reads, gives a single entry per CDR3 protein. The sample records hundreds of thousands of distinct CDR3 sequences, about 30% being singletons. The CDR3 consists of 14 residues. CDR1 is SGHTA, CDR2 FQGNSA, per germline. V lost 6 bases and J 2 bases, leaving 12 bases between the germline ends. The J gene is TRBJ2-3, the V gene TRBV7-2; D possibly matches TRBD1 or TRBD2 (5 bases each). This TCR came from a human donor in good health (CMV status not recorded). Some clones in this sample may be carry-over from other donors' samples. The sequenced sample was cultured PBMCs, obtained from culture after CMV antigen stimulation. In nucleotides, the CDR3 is TGTGCCAGCAGTTGGGGGAAAAACACAGATACGCAGTATTTT. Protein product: CASSWGKNTDTQYF.